The next 29 T cell receptor beta chains were all read from a single sample in a study of blood T cell repertoires in COVID-19. Only in-frame clones appear in the TCRdb table, and some are missing; sequencing was by immunoSEQ multiplex PCR. The repertoire holds around 260,000 clones, with around 86% as singletons. Sequenced sample: peripheral blood. The receptors here all came from a woman between 40 and 50 years old who had recovered from COVID-19.

The rearrangement links TRBV11-2 to TRBJ2-1, with 10 nucleotides matching TRBD2. This CDR3 is 16 amino acids long. CDR1 SGHAT and CDR2 FQNNGV come from the germline V gene. Trimming at V came to 0 bases and at J to 5 bases, leaving 4 bases not matched to a gene. CDR3 coding DNA: TGTGCCAGCAGCTTAGATATCAGCGGGAGGGACAATGAGCAGTTCTTC. This codes for CASSLDISGRDNEQFF. The full variable domain, rest sourced from reference TRBV11-2 and TRBJ2-1, is EAGVAQSPRYKIIEKRQSVAFWCNPISGHATLYWYQQILGQGPKLLIQFQNNGVVDDSQLPKDRFSAERLKGVDSTLKIQPAKLEDSAVYLCASSLDISGRDNEQFFGPGTRLTVL.

This clone came up a few times. The genes are TRBV6-5 and TRBJ1-5; 7 positions agree with TRBD1. This CDR3 is built from 15 residues. The ends lost 6 bases at V and 4 bases at J; junction bases unmatched: 9. CDR1 and CDR2 (germline): MNHEY, SVGAGI. CDR3 residues: CASRTSGQLNQPQHF. The CDR3 DNA sequence: TGTGCCAGCAGGACCTCGGGACAGTTAAATCAGCCCCAGCATTTT.

The chain couples TRBV11-3 to TRBJ2-2; possible D gene TRBD2, 6 bases. CDR1 SGHNT and CDR2 YENEEA come from the germline V gene. This CDR3 has 17 residues. Trimming took 1 base from V and 2 from J, leaving 14 bases between them. Here the CDR3 reads CASSLGVAGSNTGELFF. The CDR3 DNA follows: TGTGCCAGCAGCTTAGGGGTGGCGGGATCAAACACCGGGGAGCTGTTTTTT.

V and J are TRBV5-4 and TRBJ1-1, with 7 bases aligning to TRBD1. The ends lost 4 bases at V and 1 base at J; junction bases unmatched: 4. Per the germline V gene, CDR1 is SGHNT and CDR2 is YYREEE (reference sequence). This CDR3 region has 14 residues. The CDR3 loop is CASSAGQKNTEAFF. The CDR3 bases are TGTGCCAGCAGCGCGGGACAGAAGAACACTGAAGCTTTCTTT.

The rearrangement links TRBV12-3 or TRBV12-4 to TRBJ2-7; 7 bases line up with TRBD1. This CDR3 comprises 13 residues. The V and J ends lost 5 bases and 2 bases, in that order; junction bases with no gene match: 3. CDR3 amino acids: CASSPDRAYEQYF. The DNA of the CDR3 is TGTGCCAGCAGTCCCGACAGGGCCTACGAGCAGTACTTC.

V usage is TRBV30 and J usage is TRBJ2-6; a weak D match, TRBD1 (5 bases). The CDR3 is 15 amino acids. V lost 3 bases and J 0 bases, leaving 9 bases between the germline ends. CDR1 is GTSNPN and CDR2 is SVGIG in the germline V gene (reference sequence). The DNA for the CDR3 is TGTGCCTGGAGCCTGGGGCTCTCTGGGGCCAACGTCCTGACTTTC. This translates into CAWSLGLSGANVLTF.

This rearrangement joins TRBV7-9 to TRBJ2-1; 9 positions match TRBD2. The length of the CDR3 is 16 residues. CDR1 is SEHNR and CDR2 is FQNEAQ in the germline V gene (reference sequence). The ends lost 5 bases at V and 0 bases at J; junction bases unmatched: 5. The CDR3 DNA is TGTGCCAGCAGCCGCAAGGGACTAGCCTCCTACAATGAGCAGTTCTTC. As protein: CASSRKGLASYNEQFF.

The chain is built from TRBV7-2 and TRBJ1-3; D is uncertain. Trimming took off 5 bases at V and 4 bases at J, with 15 bases between the two ends. The CDR3 runs 15 residues. From germline, CDR1 is SGHTA and CDR2 FQGNSA. Here the CDR3 DNA reads TGTGCCAGCAGCCCTGCTACGGGGAGCGGAAACACCATATATTTT. It translates to CASSPATGSGNTIYF.

The rearrangement links TRBV5-1 to TRBJ2-3, with 13 bases fitting TRBD2. The germline V gene encodes CDR1 SGHRS and CDR2 YFSETQ. The CDR3 spans 18 residues. The junction had 10 bases not matched to a gene; V was cut back by 0 bases and J by 6 bases. This chain's CDR3 is CASSLGLAGGKAEDTQYF. CDR3 coding DNA: TGCGCCAGCAGCTTGGGACTAGCGGGAGGTAAGGCGGAGGATACGCAGTATTTT.

The chain carries TRBV24-1 and TRBJ2-5; D possibly corresponds to TRBD2 (6 bases). The V and J ends lost 2 bases and 1 base respectively, with 16 bases between them. The CDR3 is 17 residues long. Germline V gene lookup returns CDR1 KGHDR and CDR2 SFDVKD. CDR3 sequence: CATSDYGGERAQETQYF. The CDR3 DNA reads TGTGCCACCAGTGATTATGGCGGGGAGCGCGCCCAAGAGACCCAGTACTTC.

This rearrangement joins TRBV30 to TRBJ2-7; TRBD2 matches at 12 bases. The CDR3 is 14 amino acids. Germline V gives CDR1 GTSNPN, CDR2 SVGIG (reference sequence). Losses at the gene ends were 2 bases for V and 4 bases for J; bases not matched to a gene: 3. The CDR3 DNA is TGTGCCTGGAGTCTGGGACTAGCGGGTTACGAGCAGTACTTC. Its protein is CAWSLGLAGYEQYF.

V gene TRBV19 combines with J gene TRBJ2-7, with D hard to call. Trimming took off 0 bases at V and 4 bases at J, with 7 bases between the two ends. This CDR3 spans 13 amino acids. Germline V gives CDR1 LNHDA, CDR2 SQIVND (reference sequence). CDR3 nucleotide sequence: TGTGCCAGTAGTATAGATCTGGAGTACGAGCAGTACTTC. This gives the protein CASSIDLEYEQYF.

This clone showed up just once. The chain is built from TRBV7-2 and TRBJ2-7, with 8 bases aligning to TRBD2. V lost 2 bases and J lost 6; bases outside the gene matches: 6. This CDR3 is built from 14 residues. Germline CDR1 and CDR2: SGHTA and FQGNSA. The CDR3 protein is CASSLTSGGGEQYF. Written as DNA, the CDR3 is TGTGCCAGCAGCTTAACCAGCGGGGGCGGCGAGCAGTACTTC.

The chain couples TRBV28 to TRBJ2-7; 7 bases are a match to TRBD2. Germline V gene data show CDR1 as MDHEN and CDR2 as SYDVKM. This CDR3 comprises 15 residues. Trimming took 8 bases from V and 1 from J; bases not matched to a gene: 11. CDR3 in DNA: TGTGCCAGCGGCCCTGGGCTAGCGGTATCCTACGAGCAGTACTTC. It yields the protein CASGPGLAVSYEQYF.

The chain is built from TRBV6-5 and TRBJ1-2; 10 positions agree with TRBD1. J lost 4 bases, V lost 5 bases, and 7 bases had no gene match. In germline, CDR1 is MNHEY, CDR2 SVGAGI. The CDR3 totals 15 residues. The CDR3 region is CASSRDRGQAYGYTF. The CDR3 nucleotides are TGTGCCAGCAGTCGAGACAGGGGGCAGGCCTATGGCTACACCTTC.

The gene calls are TRBV13 and TRBJ2-1, with 10 nucleotides matching TRBD2. V gave up 5 bases and J gave up 6 bases; unmatched junction bases: 10. Looked up from germline, CDR1 is PRHDT and CDR2 is FYEKMQ (reference sequence). This CDR3 is 16 amino acids long. The chain's CDR3 is CASSRYTSGKTNEQFF. DNA of the CDR3: TGTGCCAGCAGCCGATACACTAGCGGGAAGACCAATGAGCAGTTCTTC.

CDR3 residues: CAWSWGQGAQEQYF. Written as DNA, the CDR3 is TGTGCCTGGAGTTGGGGACAGGGGGCGCAAGAGCAGTACTTC. The chain employs TRBV30 and TRBJ2-7; 12 nucleotides match TRBD1. The V gene end was trimmed by 2 bases and the J gene end by 7 bases; junction bases not matched to a gene: 6. The CDR3 runs to 14 residues. Germline V CDR1 and CDR2: GTSNPN, SVGIG (reference sequence).

V gene TRBV2 combines with J gene TRBJ2-2; 11 bases are shared with TRBD1. Trimming cost V 6 bases and J 7 bases; bases outside gene matches: 7. Germline lookup yields CDR1 SNHLY and CDR2 FYNNEI. The CDR3 runs to 15 residues. CDR3 region: CASSADRGLGGELFF. The CDR3 nucleotides read TGTGCCAGCAGCGCGGACAGGGGGCTTGGCGGGGAGCTGTTTTTT.

CDR3 coding DNA: TGTGCCATCAGGCGGGAAACTAATGAAAAACTGTTTTTT. Translating gives CAIRRETNEKLFF. The chain couples TRBV10-3 to TRBJ1-4, with D hard to call. In germline, CDR1 is ENHRY, CDR2 SYGVKD. The CDR3 has 13 amino acids. Trimming stripped 6 bases from V and 1 base from J, with 6 bases between.

The chain is built from TRBV5-4 and TRBJ2-1; 9 bases agree with TRBD2. V dropped 4 bases and J dropped 2; count of bases not matched to a gene: 7. Germline CDR1 and CDR2: SGHNT and YYREEE (reference sequence). This CDR3 region has 16 residues. The CDR3 nucleotides read TGTGCCAGCAGCGAAAAAGCGGGAGGAGCCTACAATGAGCAGTTCTTC. Protein sequence: CASSEKAGGAYNEQFF.

The chain combines TRBV11-2 with TRBJ1-1; D call uncertain. Germline-derived CDR1 and CDR2 are SGHAT and FQNNGV. The CDR3 extends over 14 amino acids. V was trimmed by 0 bases and J by 0 bases, leaving 5 bases between them. The CDR3 reads CASSLDQVNTEAFF. CDR3 coding DNA: TGTGCCAGCAGCTTAGATCAGGTGAACACTGAAGCTTTCTTT.

V is TRBV5-5 and J is TRBJ1-3; the match to TRBD1 covers 9 bases. Germline V gene data show CDR1 as SGHKS and CDR2 as YYEKEE (reference sequence). The CDR3 spans 17 residues. With V trimmed by 1 base and J by 4 bases, 9 bases remained unmatched. The CDR3 bases are TGTGCCAGCAGCTTGCTTCCACAGGGGGCTGACGGAAACACCATATATTTT. Residues: CASSLLPQGADGNTIYF.

The rearrangement uses TRBV27 and TRBJ2-3; 7 bases agree with TRBD1. The CDR3 runs 17 residues. The V and J ends lost 7 bases and 6 bases, in that order; junction bases with no gene match: 19. The V gene's germline CDR1 is MNHEY and CDR2 SMNVEV (reference sequence). For the CDR3, the DNA is TGTGCCAGCAACTCAAAAGTGTCACAGGGGACACAGGATACGCAGTATTTT. Protein: CASNSKVSQGTQDTQYF.

The rearrangement uses TRBV27 and TRBJ2-7; TRBD2 matches at 14 bases. Trimming removed 7 bases from V and 5 bases from J; junction bases left unmatched: 4. The germline gives CDR1 MNHEY, CDR2 SMNVEV (reference sequence). This CDR3 is 14 amino acids long. CDR3 region: CASTGGLAGDEQYF. The CDR3 DNA reads as TGTGCCAGCACCGGGGGACTAGCGGGAGACGAGCAGTACTTC.

The chain recombines TRBV4-1 with TRBJ2-2; 10 bases are shared with TRBD2. CDR1 and CDR2 from the germline V gene are MGHRA and YSYEKL. V gave up 6 bases and J gave up 5 bases; unmatched junction bases: 18. The CDR3 has 19 residues. The CDR3 sequence: CASRLAGVGVGSPTGELFF. The CDR3 DNA follows: TGCGCCAGCAGGCTAGCGGGAGTGGGAGTGGGATCCCCGACCGGGGAGCTGTTTTTT.

The rearrangement uses TRBV6-5 and TRBJ2-7, with unresolved D. The germline gives CDR1 MNHEY, CDR2 SVGAGI. The CDR3 loop spans 13 amino acids. The V and J ends lost 10 bases and 1 base respectively, with 14 bases between them. CDR3 protein: CATDKPGSYEQYF. CDR3 in DNA: TGTGCCACTGATAAACCCGGGTCCTACGAGCAGTACTTC.

This chain joins TRBV11-2 and TRBJ2-1; TRBD2 matches at 10 bases. The CDR3 loop spans 16 amino acids. Germline V lookup: CDR1 SGHAT, CDR2 FQNNGV. The V segment lost 6 bases and the J segment 4 bases; nucleotides outside the gene matches: 9. The CDR3: CASSPFGLAVYNEQFF. In DNA, the CDR3 is TGTGCCAGCAGTCCCTTCGGACTAGCGGTATACAATGAGCAGTTCTTC.

The chain has TRBV29-1 and TRBJ2-5; TRBD1 agrees at 9 bases. The CDR3 length is 13 residues. The V segment lost 6 bases and the J segment 6 bases; nucleotides outside the gene matches: 8. The germline V gene encodes CDR1 SQVTM and CDR2 ANQGSEA. The CDR3 spells CSVEDRGVKTQYF. Here the CDR3 DNA reads TGCAGCGTGGAGGACAGGGGCGTGAAGACCCAGTACTTC.

On this clone itself: The identical CDR3 is also encoded by other nucleotide sequences in the sample. The chain joins TRBV10-3 to TRBJ2-7; possibly TRBD2 for D (6 bases). The CDR3 sequence is 15 residues long. CDR1 is ENHRY and CDR2 is SYGVKD in the germline V gene. V was clipped by 3 bases and J by 0 bases, with 12 bases between them. CDR3 nucleotides: TGTGCCATCAGTGAATCCGGAGGGAGCTCCTACGAGCAGTACTTC. Protein sequence: CAISESGGSSYEQYF.